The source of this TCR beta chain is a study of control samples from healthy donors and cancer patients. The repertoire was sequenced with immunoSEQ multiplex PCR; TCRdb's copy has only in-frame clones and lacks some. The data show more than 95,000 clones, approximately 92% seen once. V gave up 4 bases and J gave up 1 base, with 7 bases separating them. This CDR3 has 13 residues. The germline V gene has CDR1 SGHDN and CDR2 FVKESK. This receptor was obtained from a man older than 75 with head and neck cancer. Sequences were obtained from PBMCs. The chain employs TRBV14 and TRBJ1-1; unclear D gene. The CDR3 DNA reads TGTGCCAGCAGCCCTCGGGGGAACACTGAAGCTTTCTTT. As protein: CASSPRGNTEAFF.